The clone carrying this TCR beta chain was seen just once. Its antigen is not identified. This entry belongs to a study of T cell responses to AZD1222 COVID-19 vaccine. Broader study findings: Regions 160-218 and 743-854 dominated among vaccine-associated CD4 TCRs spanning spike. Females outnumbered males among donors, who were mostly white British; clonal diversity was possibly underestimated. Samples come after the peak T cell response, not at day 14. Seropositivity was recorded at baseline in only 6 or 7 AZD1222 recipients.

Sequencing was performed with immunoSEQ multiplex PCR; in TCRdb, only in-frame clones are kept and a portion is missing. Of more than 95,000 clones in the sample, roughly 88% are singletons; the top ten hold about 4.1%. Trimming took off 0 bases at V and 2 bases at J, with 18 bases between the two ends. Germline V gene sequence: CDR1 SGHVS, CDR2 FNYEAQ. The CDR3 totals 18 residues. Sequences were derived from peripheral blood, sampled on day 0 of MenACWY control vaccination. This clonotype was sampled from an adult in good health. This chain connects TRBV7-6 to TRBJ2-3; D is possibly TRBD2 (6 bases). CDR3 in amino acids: CASSLAPGLGVPTDTQYF. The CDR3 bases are TGTGCCAGCAGCTTAGCGCCGGGACTGGGTGTTCCCACAGATACGCAGTATTTT. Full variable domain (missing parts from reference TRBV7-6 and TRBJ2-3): GAGVSQSPRYKVTKRGQDVALRCDPISGHVSLYWYRQALGQGPEFLTYFNYEAQQDKSGLPNDRFSAERPEGSISTLTIQRTEQRDSAMYRCASSLAPGLGVPTDTQYFGPGTRLTVL.